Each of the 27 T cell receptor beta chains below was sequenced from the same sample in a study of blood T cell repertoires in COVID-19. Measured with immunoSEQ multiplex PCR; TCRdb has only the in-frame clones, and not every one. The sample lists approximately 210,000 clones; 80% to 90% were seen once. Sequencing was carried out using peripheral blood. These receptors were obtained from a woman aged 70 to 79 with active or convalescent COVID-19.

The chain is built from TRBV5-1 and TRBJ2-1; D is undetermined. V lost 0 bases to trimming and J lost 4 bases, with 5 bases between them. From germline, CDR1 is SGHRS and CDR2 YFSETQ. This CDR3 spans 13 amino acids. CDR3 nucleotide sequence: TGCGCCAGCAGCTTGGCACAGTACAATGAGCAGTTCTTC. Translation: CASSLAQYNEQFF.

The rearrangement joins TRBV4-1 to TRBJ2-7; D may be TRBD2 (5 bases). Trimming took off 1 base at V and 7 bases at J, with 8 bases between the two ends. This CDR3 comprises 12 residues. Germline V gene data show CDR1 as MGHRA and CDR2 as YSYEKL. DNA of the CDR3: TGCGCCAGCAGCCAAGGACTATCGGAGCAGTACTTC. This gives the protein CASSQGLSEQYF.

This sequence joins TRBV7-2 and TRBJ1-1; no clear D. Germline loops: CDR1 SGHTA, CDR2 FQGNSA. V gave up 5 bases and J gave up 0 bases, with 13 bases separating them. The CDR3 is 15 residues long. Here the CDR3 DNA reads TGTGCCAGCAGCCCGGCGGTGCCTATGAACACTGAAGCTTTCTTT. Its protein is CASSPAVPMNTEAFF.

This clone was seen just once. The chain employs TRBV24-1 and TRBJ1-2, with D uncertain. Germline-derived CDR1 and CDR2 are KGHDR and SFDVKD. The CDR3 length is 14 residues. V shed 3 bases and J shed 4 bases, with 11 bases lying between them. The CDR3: CATSDPRGPYGYTF. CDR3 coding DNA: TGTGCCACCAGTGATCCCCGCGGGCCCTATGGCTACACCTTC.

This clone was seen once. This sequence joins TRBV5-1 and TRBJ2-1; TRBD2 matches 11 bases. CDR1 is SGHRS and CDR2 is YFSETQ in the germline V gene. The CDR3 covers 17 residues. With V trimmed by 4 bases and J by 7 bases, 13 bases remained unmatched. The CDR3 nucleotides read TGCGCCAGCAGCGATTATAGCGGGAGGGTTTACGGAAATGAGCAGTTCTTC. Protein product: CASSDYSGRVYGNEQFF.

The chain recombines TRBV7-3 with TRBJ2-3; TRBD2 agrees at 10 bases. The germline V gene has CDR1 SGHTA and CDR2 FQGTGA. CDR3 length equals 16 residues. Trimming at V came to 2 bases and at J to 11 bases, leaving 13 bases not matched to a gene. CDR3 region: CASSLYTSGNRGGQYF. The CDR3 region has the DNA TGTGCCAGCAGCTTATATACTAGCGGGAACCGAGGAGGGCAGTATTTT.

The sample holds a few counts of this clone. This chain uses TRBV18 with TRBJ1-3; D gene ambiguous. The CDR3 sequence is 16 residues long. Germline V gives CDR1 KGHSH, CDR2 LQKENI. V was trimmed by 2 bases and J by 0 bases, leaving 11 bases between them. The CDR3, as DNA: TGTGCCAGCTCACCAGTGGAGCGGATCTCTGGAAACACCATATATTTT. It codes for CASSPVERISGNTIYF.

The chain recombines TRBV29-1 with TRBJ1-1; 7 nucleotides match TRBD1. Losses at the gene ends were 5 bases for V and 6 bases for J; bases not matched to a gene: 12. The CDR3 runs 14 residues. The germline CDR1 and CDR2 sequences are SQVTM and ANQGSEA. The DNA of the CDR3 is TGCAGCGTTACCCGCGGGCCCAGGGGGGCTGAAGCTTTCTTT. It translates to CSVTRGPRGAEAFF.

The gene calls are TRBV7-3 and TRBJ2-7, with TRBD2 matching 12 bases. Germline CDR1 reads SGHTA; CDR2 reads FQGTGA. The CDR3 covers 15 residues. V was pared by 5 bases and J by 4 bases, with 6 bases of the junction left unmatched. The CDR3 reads CASSLLAGGRYEQYF. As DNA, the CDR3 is TGTGCCAGCAGCCTACTAGCGGGAGGACGGTACGAGCAGTACTTC.

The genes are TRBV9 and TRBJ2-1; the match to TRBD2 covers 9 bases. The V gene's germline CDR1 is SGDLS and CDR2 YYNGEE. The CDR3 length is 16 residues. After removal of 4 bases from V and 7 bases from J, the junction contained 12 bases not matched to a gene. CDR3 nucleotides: TGTGCCAGCAGCTTACCGACTAGCGGAAGAGGGAATGAGCAGTTCTTC. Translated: CASSLPTSGRGNEQFF.

The CDR3 DNA sequence: TGTGCCACCAGCAGAACCCTAGCGGGAGGGGTAGCCTACAATGAGCAGTTCTTC. Residues: CATSRTLAGGVAYNEQFF. The rearrangement links TRBV15 to TRBJ2-1, with 12 positions matching TRBD2. The germline gives CDR1 LNHNV, CDR2 YYDKDF (reference sequence). V lost 2 bases to trimming and J lost 2 bases; unmatched junction nucleotides: 7. The CDR3 has 18 residues.

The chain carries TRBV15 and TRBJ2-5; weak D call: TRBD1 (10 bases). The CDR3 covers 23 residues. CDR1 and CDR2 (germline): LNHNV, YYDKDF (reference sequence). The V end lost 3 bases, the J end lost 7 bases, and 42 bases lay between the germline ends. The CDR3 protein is CATSRALGTGVIAGAVGGGTQYF. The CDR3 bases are TGTGCCACCAGCAGGGCTCTAGGGACAGGGGTAATAGCGGGAGCAGTAGGTGGTGGGACCCAGTACTTC.

The CDR3, as DNA: TGCACCAGTCTAACAGGGTGGGAGTACGAGCAGTACTTC. Translating gives CTSLTGWEYEQYF. The rearrangement links TRBV1 to TRBJ2-7; TRBD1, the table's D call, lacks a check against the DNA. TRBV1 is tagged as a pseudogene. This CDR3 contains 13 residues.

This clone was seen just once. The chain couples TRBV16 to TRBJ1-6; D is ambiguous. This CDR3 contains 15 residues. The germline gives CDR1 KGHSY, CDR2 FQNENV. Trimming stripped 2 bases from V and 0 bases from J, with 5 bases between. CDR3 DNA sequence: TGTGCCAGCAGCCAAGTCCGCTCCTATAATTCACCCCTCCACTTT. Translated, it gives CASSQVRSYNSPLHF.

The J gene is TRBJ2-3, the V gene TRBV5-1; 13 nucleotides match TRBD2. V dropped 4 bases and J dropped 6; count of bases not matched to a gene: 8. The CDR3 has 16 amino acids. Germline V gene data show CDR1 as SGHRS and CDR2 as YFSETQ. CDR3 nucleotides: TGCGCCAGCAGCCTCGGGACTAGCGGGATAACGGATACGCAGTATTTT. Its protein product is CASSLGTSGITDTQYF.

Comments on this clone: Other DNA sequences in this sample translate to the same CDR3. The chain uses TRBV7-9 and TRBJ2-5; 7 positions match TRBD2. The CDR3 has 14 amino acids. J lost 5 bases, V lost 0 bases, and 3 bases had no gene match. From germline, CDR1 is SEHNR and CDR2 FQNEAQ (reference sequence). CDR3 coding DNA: TGTGCCAGCAGCTTAGCGGGAGGGCGGGAGACCCAGTACTTC. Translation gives CASSLAGGRETQYF.

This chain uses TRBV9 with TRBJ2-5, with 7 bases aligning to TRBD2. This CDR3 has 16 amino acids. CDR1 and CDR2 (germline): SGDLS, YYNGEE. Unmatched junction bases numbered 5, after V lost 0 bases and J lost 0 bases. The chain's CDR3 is CASSVASSGYQETQYF. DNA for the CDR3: TGTGCCAGCAGCGTAGCGAGTAGCGGGTACCAAGAGACCCAGTACTTC.

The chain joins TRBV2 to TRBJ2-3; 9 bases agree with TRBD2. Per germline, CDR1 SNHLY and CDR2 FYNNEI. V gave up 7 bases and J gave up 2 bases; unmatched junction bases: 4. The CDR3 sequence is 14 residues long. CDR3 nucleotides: TGTGCCAGCAAGACTAGCGGCCCCACAGATACGCAGTATTTT. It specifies CASKTSGPTDTQYF.

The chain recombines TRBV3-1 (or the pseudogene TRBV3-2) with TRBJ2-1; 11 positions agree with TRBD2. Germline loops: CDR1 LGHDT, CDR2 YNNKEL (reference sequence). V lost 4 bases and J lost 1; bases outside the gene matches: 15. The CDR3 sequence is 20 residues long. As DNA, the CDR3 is TGTGCCAGCAGCCCGCCGATGAGACTAGCGGGACTCCCTTCCTACAATGAGCAGTTCTTC. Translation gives CASSPPMRLAGLPSYNEQFF.

CDR3 DNA: TGTGCCAGCAGCCCCCGGGTCTCTGGAAACACCATATATTTT. Its protein is CASSPRVSGNTIYF. The genes are TRBV11-2 and TRBJ1-3; no clear D. The V end was cut by 5 bases, the J end by 0 bases, with 8 bases between. The CDR3 totals 14 residues. CDR1 is SGHAT and CDR2 is FQNNGV in the germline V gene. Full variable domain (outside the CDR3, taken from reference TRBV11-2 and TRBJ1-3): EAGVAQSPRYKIIEKRQSVAFWCNPISGHATLYWYQQILGQGPKLLIQFQNNGVVDDSQLPKDRFSAERLKGVDSTLKIQPAKLEDSAVYLCASSPRVSGNTIYFGEGSWLTVV.

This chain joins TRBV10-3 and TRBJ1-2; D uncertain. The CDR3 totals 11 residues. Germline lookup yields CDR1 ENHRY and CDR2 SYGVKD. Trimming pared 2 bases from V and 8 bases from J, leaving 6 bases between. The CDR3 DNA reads TGTGCCATCAGTGAGACGAGGGGCTACACCTTC. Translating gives CAISETRGYTF.

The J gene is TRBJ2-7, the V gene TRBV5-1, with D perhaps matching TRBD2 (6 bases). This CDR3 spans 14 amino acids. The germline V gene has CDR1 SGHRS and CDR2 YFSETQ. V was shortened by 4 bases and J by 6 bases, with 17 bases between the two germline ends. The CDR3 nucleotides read TGCGCCAGCAGCCCTGGCCCGAGCGGGCGCGAGCAGTACTTC. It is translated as CASSPGPSGREQYF.

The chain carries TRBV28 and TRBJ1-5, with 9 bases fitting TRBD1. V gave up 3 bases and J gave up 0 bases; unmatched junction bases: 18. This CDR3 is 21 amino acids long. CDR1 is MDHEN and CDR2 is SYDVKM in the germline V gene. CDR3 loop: CASSFAGLGQGQTYSNQPQHF. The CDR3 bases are TGTGCCAGCAGTTTCGCGGGTCTGGGACAGGGCCAAACTTATAGCAATCAGCCCCAGCATTTT.

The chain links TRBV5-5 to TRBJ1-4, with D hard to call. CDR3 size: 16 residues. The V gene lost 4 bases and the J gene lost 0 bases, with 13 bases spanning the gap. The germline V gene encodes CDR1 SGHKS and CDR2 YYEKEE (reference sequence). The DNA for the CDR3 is TGTGCCAGCAGCCCCCCCGGGAGCACAACTAATGAAAAACTGTTTTTT. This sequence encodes CASSPPGSTTNEKLFF.

The CDR3 DNA sequence: TGTGCCAGCAGCTTGATCCAGAGAGGGAAGGCGAACACCGGGGAGCTGTTTTTT. Its translation is CASSLIQRGKANTGELFF. V and J are TRBV7-9 and TRBJ2-2; a weak D match, TRBD2 (5 bases). The CDR3 runs 18 residues. The V end was cut by 3 bases, the J end by 0 bases, with 17 bases between. The germline V gene has CDR1 SEHNR and CDR2 FQNEAQ (reference sequence).

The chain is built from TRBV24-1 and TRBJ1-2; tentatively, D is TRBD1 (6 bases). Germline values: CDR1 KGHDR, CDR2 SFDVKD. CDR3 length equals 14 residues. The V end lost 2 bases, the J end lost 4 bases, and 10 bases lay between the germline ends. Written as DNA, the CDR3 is TGTGCCACCAGTGATTCTAGGACAGTCTATGGCTACACCTTC. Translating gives CATSDSRTVYGYTF.

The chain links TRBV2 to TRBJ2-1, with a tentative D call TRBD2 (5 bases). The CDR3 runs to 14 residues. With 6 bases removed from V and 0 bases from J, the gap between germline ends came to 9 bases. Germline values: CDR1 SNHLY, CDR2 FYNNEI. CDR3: CASRDTSSYNEQFF. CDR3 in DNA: TGTGCCAGCAGAGATACTAGCTCCTACAATGAGCAGTTCTTC. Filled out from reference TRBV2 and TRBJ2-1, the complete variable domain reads EPEVTQTPSHQVTQMGQEVILRCVPISNHLYFYWYRQILGQKVEFLVSFYNNEISEKSEIFDDQFSVERPDGSNFTLKIRSTKLEDSAMYFCASRDTSSYNEQFFGPGTRLTVL.